The 6 T cell receptor beta chains given below trace back to one sample, sequenced in a study of T cell responses to AZD1222 COVID-19 vaccine. Sequencing used immunoSEQ multiplex PCR; TCRdb keeps in-frame clones, though not all of them. The sample holds 65,000 to 100,000 clones, approximately 90% seen once. The specimen was peripheral blood, collected 28 days after the second AZD1222 dose. These receptors were obtained from an adult who received the AZD1222 COVID-19 vaccine.

This chain uses TRBV6-1 with TRBJ2-6; no clear D gene. Trimming pared 2 bases from V and 4 bases from J, leaving 9 bases between. The CDR3 consists of 15 residues. Germline V lookup: CDR1 MNHNS, CDR2 SASEGT. The DNA of the CDR3 is TGTGCCAGCAGTGAACGAGCGTCCGGGGCCAACGTCCTGACTTTC. This encodes CASSERASGANVLTF.

This CDR3 is CASSSGQATYNEQFF. In nucleotides, the CDR3 is TGTGCCAGTAGTAGCGGACAGGCAACCTACAATGAGCAGTTCTTC. This chain links TRBV19 with TRBJ2-1; 7 nucleotides match TRBD1. The V gene end was trimmed by 4 bases and the J gene end by 2 bases; junction bases not matched to a gene: 5. CDR1 and CDR2 from the germline V gene are LNHDA and SQIVND (reference sequence). This CDR3 has 15 amino acids. Together with reference TRBV19 and TRBJ2-1, the CDR3 gives the full variable domain: DGGITQSPKYLFRKEGQNVTLSCEQNLNHDAMYWYRQDPGQGLRLIYYSQIVNDFQKGDIAEGYSVSREKKESFPLTVTSAQKNPTAFYLCASSSGQATYNEQFFGPGTRLTVL.

The rearrangement uses TRBV30 and TRBJ2-5, with a tentative D call TRBD1 (5 bases). This CDR3 spans 13 amino acids. Trimming took 5 bases from V and 7 from J, leaving 17 bases between them. CDR1 and CDR2 from the germline V gene are GTSNPN and SVGIG (reference sequence). The CDR3 loop reads CAWETVKFGTQYF. The CDR3 region has the DNA TGTGCCTGGGAGACAGTCAAATTTGGGACCCAGTACTTC.

The gene calls are TRBV7-3 and TRBJ2-1; D ambiguous. Germline V CDR1 and CDR2: SGHTA, FQGTGA. The CDR3 is made up of 14 amino acids. V lost 5 bases to trimming and J lost 8 bases, with 16 bases between them. In DNA form, the CDR3 reads TGTGCCAGCAGCGCTGACCCCCAGGTCGATGAGCAGTTCTTC. It encodes CASSADPQVDEQFF.

The V gene is TRBV7-2, the J gene TRBJ2-1, with TRBD1 matching 8 bases. Germline CDR1 SGHTA, CDR2 FQGNSA. The ends lost 2 bases at V and 9 bases at J; junction bases unmatched: 6. The CDR3 spans 14 residues. This chain's CDR3 is CASSLPRTGIEQFF. In DNA, the CDR3 is TGTGCCAGCAGCTTACCCAGGACAGGGATTGAGCAGTTCTTC.

The chain is built from TRBV28 and TRBJ1-3; D is undetermined. The CDR3 is 16 residues long. Trimming left V 6 bases short and J 3 bases short, with 18 bases between. Germline assignment: CDR1 MDHEN and CDR2 SYDVKM. CDR3 protein: CASSSIDRVGGNTIYF. The CDR3 bases are TGTGCCAGCAGCTCTATTGACCGGGTCGGTGGAAACACCATATATTTT.